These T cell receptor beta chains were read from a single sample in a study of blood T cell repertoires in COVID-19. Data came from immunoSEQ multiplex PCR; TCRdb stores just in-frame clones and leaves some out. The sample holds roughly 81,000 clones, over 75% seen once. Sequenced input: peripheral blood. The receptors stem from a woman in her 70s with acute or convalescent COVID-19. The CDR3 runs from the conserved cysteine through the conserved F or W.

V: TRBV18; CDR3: CASSEAQGALTPYGYTF
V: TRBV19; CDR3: CASSINDGLNSPLHF
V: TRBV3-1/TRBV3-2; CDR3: CASSQGETEAFF
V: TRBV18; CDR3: CASSPPSHNEQFF
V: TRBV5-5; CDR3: CASSAAGDETQYF
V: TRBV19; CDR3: CASSTFLGIQGLNTEAFF
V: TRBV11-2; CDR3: CASKERGGWEQFF
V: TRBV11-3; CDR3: CASSQDREAFF
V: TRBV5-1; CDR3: CASRTGTGFDEQFF
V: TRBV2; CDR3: CASSETRGDQPQHF
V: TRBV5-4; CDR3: CASSLPGGYNYGYTF
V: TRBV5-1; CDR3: CASSFVGTGDTEAFF
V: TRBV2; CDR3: CASLSVETQYF
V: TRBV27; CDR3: CASTTGGYGYTF
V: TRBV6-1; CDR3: CASSEVWMWAGNYGYTF
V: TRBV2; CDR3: CASIPGSGNTEAFF
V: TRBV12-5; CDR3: CASGGIIGAAKNIQYF
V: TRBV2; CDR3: CASSDGQDPYEQYF
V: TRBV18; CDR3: CASSPPRQGFDEQYF
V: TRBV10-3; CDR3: CAISEEDREETQYF
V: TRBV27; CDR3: CASTKLGSGGGHNEQFF
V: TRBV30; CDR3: CAWEGHSGNTIYF
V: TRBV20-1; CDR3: CSALGTVGYTF
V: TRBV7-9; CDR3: CASSRLHGDYTF
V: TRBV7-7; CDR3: CASSPIVAGGLREQYF
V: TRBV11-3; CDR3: CASSPEQGKTEAFF
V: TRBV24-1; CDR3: CATSETQGYGYTF
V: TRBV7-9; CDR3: CASSSQSGGLYEQYF
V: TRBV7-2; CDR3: CASSPRPRDFSYEQYF
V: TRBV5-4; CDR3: CASSNDRNTEAFF
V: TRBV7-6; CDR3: CASSFHSNQPQHF
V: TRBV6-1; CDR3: CASSEVFRGFGGNTIYF
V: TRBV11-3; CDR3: CASGSGQGYEQYF
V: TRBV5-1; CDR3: CASSSDTTNTEAFF
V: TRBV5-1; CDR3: CASSLTGQGLSEQFF
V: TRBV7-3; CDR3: CASSLYYNSPLHF
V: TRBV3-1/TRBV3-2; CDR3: CASSPTRGTGSSYEQYF
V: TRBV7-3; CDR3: CASSQTLGQPQHF
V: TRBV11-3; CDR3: CASSPRQGNTEAFF
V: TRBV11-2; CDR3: CASSTGIGIAGELFF